This T cell receptor (beta chain) was sequenced during a study of blood T cell repertoires in COVID-19. Across the study: Donors in the United States, Italy and Spain gave samples during acute or convalescent COVID-19.

Repertoires were generated with immunoSEQ multiplex PCR, while TCRdb's copy carries only in-frame clones and drops some. The profile shows about 120,000 clones, around 83% of them singletons. Trimming removed 2 bases from V and 4 bases from J, with 14 bases in between. Germline CDR1 reads MNHNS; CDR2 reads SASEGT. There are 15 residues in the CDR3. Only one count was recorded for this clone. The sequenced sample consisted of peripheral blood. The sequence was collected from a man aged 55 to 70 with acute or convalescent COVID-19. The genes are TRBV6-1 and TRBJ1-2; D is uncertain. The CDR3: CASSETNSLLYGYTF. Written as DNA, the CDR3 is TGTGCCAGCAGTGAAACCAACAGCTTACTCTATGGCTACACCTTC.